This T cell receptor (beta chain) was sequenced during a study of shared clonotypes between healthy human individuals. Method: immunoSEQ multiplex PCR; TCRdb's copy keeps in-frame clones and lacks some. The repertoire consists of about 1.1 million clones, with 75% to 85% occurring once and the leading ten covering more than 0.5%. The sequence was obtained from a man between 18 and 29 years old in good health. Some clones in this sample may be carry-over from other donors' samples. Sequencing input: memory CD4+ T cells from PBMCs. Subset reported: CD45RA-negative fraction.

The chain's CDR3 is CASSSQTSGRVRGEQYF. The CDR3 nucleotides read TGTGCCAGCAGCTCCCAGACTAGCGGGAGGGTGCGGGGTGAGCAGTACTTC. The rearrangement links TRBV7-2 to TRBJ2-7, with 14 bases that match TRBD2. The CDR3 covers 17 residues. Germline V CDR1 and CDR2: SGHTA, FQGNSA. V shed 4 bases and J 7 bases; nucleotides not matched to a gene: 12.